One and the same sample provided the 30 T cell receptor beta chains below, sequenced in a study of human thymus T cells. Generated by immunoSEQ multiplex PCR, the TCRdb table keeps only in-frame clones and is missing some. The sample holds roughly 77,000 clones, 90% to 95% seen once. Thymic material originated from resections removed in the course of corrective heart surgery. The sequencing input was thymus tissue. The source is a girl less than two years old with a congenital heart defect but otherwise immunologically healthy.

V gene TRBV27 combines with J gene TRBJ1-2; no clear D. V shed 6 bases and J shed 4 bases, with 18 bases lying between them. Per germline, CDR1 MNHEY and CDR2 SMNVEV (reference sequence). The CDR3 sequence is 15 residues long. This CDR3 reads CASSAYLRSVYGYTF. The CDR3 DNA sequence: TGTGCCAGCAGCGCTTATCTCCGGAGTGTCTATGGCTACACCTTC.

V usage is TRBV27 and J usage is TRBJ2-2; weak D call: TRBD1 (5 bases). Germline V CDR1 and CDR2: MNHEY, SMNVEV (reference sequence). The length of the CDR3 is 14 residues. The V gene lost 3 bases and the J gene lost 4 bases, with 9 bases spanning the gap. CDR3 nucleotide sequence: TGTGCCAGCAGTTTCCAAACAGGCACCGGGGAGCTGTTTTTT. It translates to CASSFQTGTGELFF.

The chain couples TRBV2 to TRBJ2-1, with D perhaps matching TRBD1 or TRBD2 (5 bases each). The CDR3 sequence is 15 residues long. V was cut by 6 bases and J by 3 bases, with 15 bases left in between. CDR1 SNHLY and CDR2 FYNNEI come from the germline V gene. DNA of the CDR3: TGTGCCAGCAGGGCCGGGACCCCCCTCTACAATGAGCAGTTCTTC. Protein sequence: CASRAGTPLYNEQFF.

The rearrangement joins TRBV5-4 to TRBJ2-5; the D call may be TRBD1 or TRBD2 (6 bases each). V gave up 4 bases and J gave up 4 bases, with 14 bases separating them. Germline V lookup: CDR1 SGHNT, CDR2 YYREEE (reference sequence). The CDR3 is 14 residues long. The CDR3: CASSRRGEVETQYF. CDR3 nucleotides: TGTGCCAGCAGCCGAAGGGGGGAGGTAGAGACCCAGTACTTC.

This clone has just one count. The V gene is TRBV5-1, the J gene TRBJ2-2, with unresolved D. V dropped 0 bases and J dropped 1 base, with 10 bases sitting between them. The CDR3 spans 16 residues. Looked up from germline, CDR1 is SGHRS and CDR2 is YFSETQ. DNA for the CDR3: TGCGCCAGCAGCTTGGGATATGGGAAGAACACCGGGGAGCTGTTTTTT. Residues: CASSLGYGKNTGELFF.

The chain joins TRBV19 to TRBJ2-1; D is uncertain. Germline loops: CDR1 LNHDA, CDR2 SQIVND (reference sequence). The CDR3 is 14 residues long. The V and J ends lost 1 base and 4 bases respectively, with 8 bases between them. In DNA, the CDR3 is TGTGCCAGTAGTATAGCGGGCTTATACAATGAGCAGTTCTTC. Encoded protein: CASSIAGLYNEQFF.

The chain joins TRBV27 to TRBJ2-5; either TRBD1 or TRBD2 may supply D (8 bases each). V was cut by 4 bases and J by 1 base, with 16 bases left in between. The CDR3 is 16 residues long. CDR1 and CDR2 (germline): MNHEY, SMNVEV (reference sequence). CDR3 protein: CASSSYRGTSQETQYF. In DNA, the CDR3 is TGTGCCAGCAGTTCCTACAGGGGGACTAGCCAAGAGACCCAGTACTTC.

The gene calls are TRBV7-2 and TRBJ2-3, with D perhaps matching TRBD2 (5 bases). Germline V gives CDR1 SGHTA, CDR2 FQGNSA. Trimming shortened V by 2 bases and J by 0 bases, and 12 bases separated the two germline ends. The CDR3 extends over 16 amino acids. CDR3: CASSLSSGQSTDTQYF. The CDR3 nucleotides are TGTGCCAGCAGCTTATCGAGCGGCCAGAGCACAGATACGCAGTATTTT.

The count of this clone is one. The rearrangement links TRBV7-7 to TRBJ2-1; no definite D call. The germline V and J ends were trimmed by 0 bases and 3 bases, with 9 bases remaining between them. The CDR3 consists of 15 residues. Germline V gives CDR1 SSHAT, CDR2 FNYEAQ (reference sequence). CDR3 in DNA: TGTGCCAGCAGCTTAGCGCGAGGCTACTACAATGAGCAGTTCTTC. Amino acid sequence: CASSLARGYYNEQFF. Based on the CDR3 plus reference TRBV7-7 and TRBJ2-1, the full variable domain is GAGVSQSPRYKVTKRGQDVTLRCDPISSHATLYWYQQALGQGPEFLTYFNYEAQPDKSGLPSDRFSAERPEGSISTLTIQRTEQRDSAMYRCASSLARGYYNEQFFGPGTRLTVL.

This chain links TRBV30 with TRBJ2-1; 7 bases are a match to TRBD2. Trimming took 0 bases from V and 4 from J; bases not matched to a gene: 9. Germline-derived CDR1 and CDR2 are GTSNPN and SVGIG (reference sequence). This CDR3 comprises 16 residues. CDR3 DNA: TGTGCCTGGAGTGTACCGCAGGCGGGAGCGTACAATGAGCAGTTCTTC. Its translation: CAWSVPQAGAYNEQFF. Full variable domain (rest looked up from reference TRBV30 and TRBJ2-1): SQTIHQWPATLVQPVGSPLSLECTVEGTSNPNLYWYRQAAGRGLQLLFYSVGIGQISSEVPQNLSASRPQDRQFILSSKKLLLSDSGFYLCAWSVPQAGAYNEQFFGPGTRLTVL.

The V gene is TRBV5-4, the J gene TRBJ2-1, with TRBD1 matching 7 bases. V lost 6 bases and J lost 3; bases outside the gene matches: 9. The CDR3 loop spans 15 amino acids. CDR1 SGHNT and CDR2 YYREEE come from the germline V gene (reference sequence). CDR3 in DNA: TGTGCCAGCACCTCGAAGGGGGCGAACTACAATGAGCAGTTCTTC. It specifies CASTSKGANYNEQFF. Drawing the rest from reference TRBV5-4 and TRBJ2-1, the complete variable domain is ETGVTQSPTHLIKTRGQQVTLRCSSQSGHNTVSWYQQALGQGPQFIFQYYREEENGRGNFPPRFSGLQFPNYSSELNVNALELDDSALYLCASTSKGANYNEQFFGPGTRLTVL.

This clone was observed a single time. The chain joins TRBV4-2 to TRBJ2-1, with 11 bases that match TRBD2. The CDR3 has 18 residues. The V segment lost 1 base and the J segment 10 bases; nucleotides outside the gene matches: 15. Germline loops: CDR1 LGHNA, CDR2 YNFKEQ. The CDR3 is CASSQVAASGRLIREQFF. The CDR3 DNA sequence: TGTGCCAGCAGCCAAGTGGCGGCTAGCGGGAGGTTAATTCGGGAGCAGTTCTTC.

There are a few counts of this clone. V and J are TRBV5-1 and TRBJ1-5; perhaps TRBD1 as D (5 bases). The germline V gene encodes CDR1 SGHRS and CDR2 YFSETQ. This CDR3 region has 13 residues. V lost 5 bases, J lost 5 bases, and 11 bases lay in between. The CDR3 coding sequence is TGCGCCAGCAGGGGGGATGTGGATCAGCCCCAGCATTTT. This codes for CASRGDVDQPQHF.

This chain uses TRBV30 with TRBJ1-3; D not resolved. This CDR3 is built from 17 residues. The V gene lost 1 base and the J gene lost 0 bases, with 16 bases spanning the gap. Germline CDR1 reads GTSNPN; CDR2 reads SVGIG (reference sequence). This chain's CDR3 is CAWSGRLHLTSGNTIYF. CDR3 DNA sequence: TGTGCCTGGAGTGGTAGGCTCCACCTTACCTCTGGAAACACCATATATTTT.

J is TRBJ1-4 and V is TRBV7-2; D might be TRBD1 (5 bases). The CDR3 spans 15 residues. The V gene lost 5 bases and the J gene lost 4 bases, with 14 bases spanning the gap. Germline V gene lookup returns CDR1 SGHTA and CDR2 FQGNSA. The DNA of the CDR3 is TGTGCCAGCAGCAACCCGACAGATCGTAATGAAAAACTGTTTTTT. As protein: CASSNPTDRNEKLFF.

The chain has TRBV12-5 and TRBJ2-6; no definite D call. Trimming left V 4 bases short and J 0 bases short, with 10 bases between. Per germline, CDR1 LGHNT and CDR2 FRNRAP. This CDR3 comprises 16 residues. Written as DNA, the CDR3 is TGTGCTAGTGGTTACCGGCCGGCCTCTGGGGCCAACGTCCTGACTTTC. This sequence encodes CASGYRPASGANVLTF.

This clone was seen a single time. The chain joins TRBV27 to TRBJ2-2; D ambiguous. Germline V gene sequence: CDR1 MNHEY, CDR2 SMNVEV (reference sequence). Trimming shortened V by 0 bases and J by 4 bases, and 15 bases separated the two germline ends. The CDR3 covers 17 residues. The CDR3 nucleotides read TGTGCCAGCAGTTTATCGAAAGGCCAGGCCAGCACCGGGGAGCTGTTTTTT. Encoded protein: CASSLSKGQASTGELFF.

The J gene is TRBJ2-7, the V gene TRBV4-2; 7 bases align to TRBD2. This CDR3 contains 15 residues. Germline CDR1 LGHNA, CDR2 YNFKEQ. The ends lost 4 bases at V and 3 bases at J; junction bases unmatched: 9. CDR3 sequence reads: CASSPDREGFYEQYF. CDR3 nucleotide sequence: TGTGCCAGCAGCCCCGATAGGGAGGGTTTCTACGAGCAGTACTTC.

CDR3 DNA sequence: TGTGCCAGCAGTGTGATAAACAGGGACGGGGGCAATCAGCCCCAGCATTTT. This codes for CASSVINRDGGNQPQHF. The rearrangement uses TRBV2 and TRBJ1-5; TRBD1 might be the D (6 bases). Trimming left V 4 bases short and J 2 bases short, with 18 bases between. The CDR3 loop spans 17 amino acids. Germline V gene data show CDR1 as SNHLY and CDR2 as FYNNEI.

This chain links TRBV4-1 with TRBJ2-3, with D tentatively TRBD1 (5 bases). Trimming removed 2 bases from V and 2 bases from J, with 23 bases in between. CDR1 and CDR2 from the germline V gene are MGHRA and YSYEKL. There are 19 residues in the CDR3. The DNA of the CDR3 is TGCGCCAGCAGCCAATTGTGGGGCCGGAACCGCAATTTCACAGATACGCAGTATTTT. Amino acids: CASSQLWGRNRNFTDTQYF.

The chain recombines TRBV28 with TRBJ1-4, with unresolved D. The CDR3 is 15 residues long. The germline CDR1 and CDR2 sequences are MDHEN and SYDVKM. Trimming pared 3 bases from V and 3 bases from J, leaving 11 bases between. CDR3 loop: CASSFWRAPNEKLFF. The CDR3 nucleotides are TGTGCCAGCAGTTTTTGGAGGGCCCCTAATGAAAAACTGTTTTTT.

The rearrangement links TRBV6-4 to TRBJ2-7; tentatively, D is TRBD2 (7 bases). Germline CDR1 and CDR2: MRHNA and SNTAGT. The ends were cut back, 2 bases at V and 7 bases at J, with 21 bases in the middle. CDR3 length: 16 amino acids. DNA for the CDR3: TGTGCCAGCAGTGACGTAGGGGGAGGGCCTCTTGGAGAGCAGTACTTC. Encoded protein: CASSDVGGGPLGEQYF.

The V call is TRBV5-1, the J call TRBJ2-5; D might be TRBD2 (5 bases). The J call may be mistaken, given a closer DNA end match to TRBJ2-7. CDR1 is SGHRS, CDR2 YFSETQ, per germline. This CDR3 has 16 amino acids. The CDR3 DNA reads as TGCGCCAGCAGCCCGCCGACGGGGAAAAACGAGGACGAGCAGTACTTC. Amino acid sequence: CASSPPTGKNEDEQYF.

The chain couples TRBV4-1 to TRBJ1-3; maybe TRBD1 (5 bases). V lost 0 bases, J lost 2 bases, and 17 bases lay in between. The germline gives CDR1 MGHRA, CDR2 YSYEKL. The CDR3 runs 18 residues. The CDR3 protein is CASSQDRDFGATGNTIYF. The DNA for the CDR3 is TGCGCCAGCAGCCAAGACAGGGACTTTGGGGCCACTGGAAACACCATATATTTT.

The V gene is TRBV5-6, the J gene TRBJ1-1, with 8 bases identical to TRBD1. Trimming took 0 bases from V and 1 from J; bases not matched to a gene: 2. The CDR3 extends over 15 amino acids. CDR1 is SGHDT and CDR2 is YYEEEE in the germline V gene. Written as DNA, the CDR3 is TGTGCCAGCAGCTTGGATGGACAGGGGAACACTGAAGCTTTCTTT. Translation: CASSLDGQGNTEAFF.

The genes are TRBV11-2 and TRBJ2-1; D uncertain. This CDR3 is 14 amino acids long. V was pared by 0 bases and J by 5 bases, with 8 bases between. Per the germline V gene, CDR1 is SGHAT and CDR2 is FQNNGV. The CDR3 reads CASSLEGLNNEQFF. The DNA of the CDR3 is TGTGCCAGCAGCTTAGAAGGCCTTAACAATGAGCAGTTCTTC.

The chain uses TRBV15 and TRBJ2-6, with 7 bases that match TRBD1. V was clipped by 2 bases and J by 3 bases; unmatched bases: 13. This CDR3 contains 19 residues. Germline V gives CDR1 LNHNV, CDR2 YYDKDF (reference sequence). CDR3 sequence reads: CATSRTDRRRVGGANVLTF. The CDR3 DNA follows: TGTGCCACCAGCAGAACGGACAGGAGAAGGGTGGGTGGGGCCAACGTCCTGACTTTC.

The chain couples TRBV5-1 to TRBJ2-2, with D possibly matching TRBD1 (5 bases). Trimming pared 0 bases from V and 6 bases from J, leaving 9 bases between. CDR1 is SGHRS, CDR2 YFSETQ, per germline. The CDR3 is made up of 14 amino acids. This CDR3 reads CASSLALGAGELFF. In DNA, the CDR3 is TGCGCCAGCAGCTTGGCCTTAGGGGCCGGGGAGCTGTTTTTT. The variable domain in full, with the rest retrieved from reference TRBV5-1 and TRBJ2-2, is KAGVTQTPRYLIKTRGQQVTLSCSPISGHRSVSWYQQTPGQGLQFLFEYFSETQRNKGNFPGRFSGRQFSNSRSEMNVSTLELGDSALYLCASSLALGAGELFFGEGSRLTVL.

The chain has TRBV30 and TRBJ2-7; unclear D gene. CDR1 is GTSNPN, CDR2 SVGIG, per germline (reference sequence). This CDR3 is 13 amino acids long. V lost 1 base and J lost 5, with 12 bases in between. DNA for the CDR3: TGTGCCTGGAGTGGGGTAGAAAACGACGAGCAGTACTTC. It yields the protein CAWSGVENDEQYF. The whole variable domain, remainder taken from reference TRBV30 and TRBJ2-7, is SQTIHQWPATLVQPVGSPLSLECTVEGTSNPNLYWYRQAAGRGLQLLFYSVGIGQISSEVPQNLSASRPQDRQFILSSKKLLLSDSGFYLCAWSGVENDEQYFGPGTRLTVT.

V and J are TRBV9 and TRBJ2-1; 8 bases are shared with TRBD2. The CDR3 loop spans 17 amino acids. V was pared by 2 bases and J by 3 bases, with 10 bases of the junction left unmatched. Germline CDR1 reads SGDLS; CDR2 reads YYNGEE. As DNA, the CDR3 is TGTGCCAGCAGCGTGGGAACAAGCGGGAGTAACTACAATGAGCAGTTCTTC. This codes for CASSVGTSGSNYNEQFF.